The next 31 T cell receptor beta chains were all read from a single sample in a study of blood T cells in healthy people across ages. A second PCR, run for roughly 7 to 12 cycles, used a sample-barcoded 5' primer plus a J-beta primer mix. TCRdb used MiXCR to reprocess the 5' RACE reads, holding one entry per CDR3 protein. In the table there are around 280,000 distinct CDR3 sequences, 25% to 30% of which are singletons. Sequenced material: blood. The origin of the receptors is a woman in her seventies in good health.

V usage is TRBV10-3 and J usage is TRBJ2-7; D might be TRBD1 or TRBD2, each matching 5 bases. CDR3 size: 14 residues. Trimming pared 8 bases from V and 5 bases from J, leaving 19 bases between. Germline V gene sequence: CDR1 ENHRY, CDR2 SYGVKD. The CDR3 DNA sequence: TGTGCCATCGGCGCAGGTGGGGGAAGGAACGAGCAGTACTTC. Translation gives CAIGAGGGRNEQYF.

In this sample, this clonotype turned up a few times. This rearrangement joins TRBV7-6 to TRBJ2-1; D is possibly TRBD1 or TRBD2 (5 bases each). The J call is uncertain, as TRBJ2-5 better fits the DNA end. The CDR3 has 16 residues. Germline V gene data show CDR1 as SGHVS and CDR2 as FNYEAQ. In nucleotides, the CDR3 is TGTGCCAGCAGCGGGACCTTCCTCCGGGGTCAAGAGACCCAGTACTTC. Encoded protein: CASSGTFLRGQETQYF.

The rearrangement uses TRBV7-9 and TRBJ2-5; 11 nucleotides align to TRBD1. Per germline, CDR1 SEHNR and CDR2 FQNEAQ (reference sequence). V was clipped by 5 bases and J by 3 bases; unmatched bases: 5. The length of the CDR3 is 15 residues. CDR3: CASSTGQGAEETQYF. The CDR3 DNA reads TGTGCCAGCAGCACTGGACAGGGGGCGGAAGAGACCCAGTACTTC.

The chain couples TRBV19 to TRBJ2-7, with D possibly being TRBD1 (7 bases). The CDR3 is 15 amino acids. Germline V lookup: CDR1 LNHDA, CDR2 SQIVND (reference sequence). Trimming removed 3 bases from V and 3 bases from J, with 15 bases in between. CDR3 protein: CASSIGGGVLYEQYF. CDR3 coding DNA: TGTGCCAGTAGTATTGGAGGGGGCGTCCTCTACGAGCAGTACTTC.

This clonotype has ten or more counts. The rearrangement uses TRBV6-1 and TRBJ1-4; D is unresolved. This CDR3 is built from 14 residues. Trimming removed 4 bases at V and 6 bases at J, with 12 bases between. Per germline, CDR1 MNHNS and CDR2 SASEGT. CDR3 region: CASSVSVGDEKLFF. The DNA of the CDR3 is TGTGCCAGCAGTGTTTCGGTCGGTGATGAAAAACTGTTTTTT.

In this sample, this clonotype turned up a few times. One end of the junction varies from germline; a read error may be responsible. J is TRBJ1-1 and V is TRBV29-1; the D is unclear. Germline values: CDR1 SQVTM, CDR2 ANQGSEA. This CDR3 is 10 amino acids long. The CDR3 nucleotides are TGCAGCGTTCGGGATTCTGAGGCTTTCTTT. This sequence encodes CSVRDSEAFF.

The sample holds many counts of this clonotype. This rearrangement joins TRBV18 to TRBJ1-3, with a possible D match to TRBD1 (5 bases). Germline values: CDR1 KGHSH, CDR2 LQKENI. There are 14 residues in the CDR3. Trimming removed 2 bases at V and 0 bases at J, with 5 bases between. This CDR3 is CASSPGASGNTIYF. The CDR3 nucleotides read TGTGCCAGCTCACCAGGGGCCTCTGGAAACACCATATATTTT. The full variable domain, completed using reference TRBV18 and TRBJ1-3, is NAGVMQNPRHLVRRRGQEARLRCSPMKGHSHVYWYRQLPEEGLKFMVYLQKENIIDESGMPKERFSAEFPKEGPSILRIQQVVRGDSAAYFCASSPGASGNTIYFGEGSWLTVV.

This clonotype was seen more than once but under ten times. V is TRBV20-1 and J is TRBJ2-1; 7 bases align to TRBD2. The trim removed 1 base at V and 8 bases at J, leaving 8 bases unmatched. This CDR3 spans 14 amino acids. In germline, CDR1 is DFQATT, CDR2 SNEGSKA (reference sequence). CDR3 region: CSARAGTTSDEQFF. The DNA of the CDR3 is TGCAGTGCTAGAGCCGGGACTACTTCGGATGAGCAGTTCTTC.

The CDR3 DNA reads as TGCGCCAGCAGCTTGTCCTCCCTCGCGAACACCGGGGAGCTGTTTTTT. Translated, it gives CASSLSSLANTGELFF. The chain has TRBV5-1 and TRBJ2-2, with D uncertain. Germline V lookup: CDR1 SGHRS, CDR2 YFSETQ. The CDR3 runs 16 residues. V lost 1 base and J 0 bases, leaving 10 bases between the germline ends.

This sequence joins TRBV28 and TRBJ2-3, with 9 nucleotides matching TRBD2. J lost 0 bases, V lost 6 bases, and 13 bases had no gene match. The V gene's germline CDR1 is MDHEN and CDR2 SYDVKM. The CDR3 has 18 amino acids. This CDR3 reads CASRLSTSGWSSTDTQYF. The CDR3 DNA reads as TGTGCCAGCAGGTTGTCAACTAGCGGGTGGAGTAGCACAGATACGCAGTATTTT.

The chain combines TRBV20-1 with TRBJ2-1; D might be TRBD1 or TRBD2, each matching 5 bases. The end of the DNA fits TRBJ2-7 better, so the J call may be wrong. The germline gives CDR1 DFQATT, CDR2 SNEGSKA (reference sequence). The CDR3 has 15 amino acids. This CDR3 is CSATTGTAVSYEQYF. The CDR3, as DNA: TGCAGTGCTACCACCGGGACCGCGGTCTCCTACGAGCAGTACTTC.

This clonotype has more than one count but fewer than ten. The chain links TRBV18 to TRBJ1-1; no clear D gene. Germline V gene sequence: CDR1 KGHSH, CDR2 LQKENI. The CDR3 spans 15 residues. Trimming pared 3 bases from V and 1 base from J, leaving 12 bases between. CDR3 coding DNA: TGTGCCAGCTCACCGCAAGAGGGATCGAACACTGAAGCTTTCTTT. Residues: CASSPQEGSNTEAFF.

V and J are TRBV10-2 and TRBJ2-5, with 10 bases aligning to TRBD2. The J call is in doubt because the DNA end fits TRBJ2-7 better. The V gene's germline CDR1 is WSHSY and CDR2 SAAADI. The CDR3 extends over 15 amino acids. The CDR3 sequence is CASSPASGSRNEQYF. Written as DNA, the CDR3 is TGCGCCAGCAGCCCCGCTAGCGGGAGTCGAAACGAGCAGTACTTC.

The CDR3 DNA sequence: TGCAGTGCCGAGGTGGACAGCCGGGAGACCCAGTACTTC. Translating gives CSAEVDSRETQYF. V usage is TRBV20-1 and J usage is TRBJ2-5, with TRBD1 as a possible D gene (6 bases). CDR3 length: 13 amino acids. Germline V gives CDR1 DFQATT, CDR2 SNEGSKA (reference sequence). V dropped 6 bases and J dropped 5 bases, with 16 bases sitting between them.

In this sample, this clonotype turned up a few times. The chain carries TRBV10-3 and TRBJ2-1; 11 bases agree with TRBD2. Germline trimming cut 1 base from V and 5 bases from J; bases unmatched to any gene: 1. CDR1 and CDR2 from the germline V gene are ENHRY and SYGVKD. The CDR3 sequence is 15 residues long. The CDR3 loop reads CAISELAGGHNEQFF. The DNA for the CDR3 is TGTGCCATCAGTGAGTTAGCGGGGGGGCACAATGAGCAGTTCTTC.

Details on this clonotype: A single base separates this from a much larger clone, so it may be a read error. The chain links TRBV12-3 or TRBV12-4 to TRBJ2-5; D perhaps matches TRBD2 (5 bases). Trimming removed 8 bases from V and 5 bases from J, with 18 bases in between. The CDR3 runs to 14 residues. CDR3 bases: TGTGCCAGCGGTCAGGACTCCTCACGGGAGACCCAGTACTTC. It codes for CASGQDSSRETQYF.

This clonotype has ten or more counts. This rearrangement joins TRBV3-1 to TRBJ2-5; either TRBD1 or TRBD2 may supply D (7 bases each). The CDR3 consists of 16 residues. The germline gives CDR1 LGHDT, CDR2 YNNKEL (reference sequence). Trimming left V 3 bases short and J 0 bases short, with 14 bases between. CDR3 in DNA: TGTGCCAGCAGCCATAGGGGGGGACAGTACCAAGAGACCCAGTACTTC. Translation gives CASSHRGGQYQETQYF.

The chain is built from TRBV6-5 and TRBJ2-7, with D perhaps matching TRBD1 (7 bases). With the DNA end fitting TRBJ2-1 better, the J assignment may be wrong. The V gene's germline CDR1 is MNHEY and CDR2 SVGAGI. The CDR3 sequence is 13 residues long. The CDR3, as DNA: TGTGCCAGCAGCGGGGGACAGTTCAATGAGCAGTTCTTC. As protein: CASSGGQFNEQFF.

This chain joins TRBV7-2 and TRBJ2-3, with a weak D call TRBD2 (5 bases). The V gene's germline CDR1 is SGHTA and CDR2 FQGNSA. The CDR3 runs to 17 residues. Trimming pared 5 bases from V and 6 bases from J, leaving 24 bases between. CDR3 region: CASSPPGVGRGRDTQYF. The CDR3, as DNA: TGTGCCAGCAGCCCCCCCGGAGTGGGCCGGGGTCGGGATACGCAGTATTTT.

This clonotype was detected only a few times. The CDR3 DNA sequence: TGTGCCAGCAGCCACCCCGCCCAGGGGGAAGCTTTCTTT. Translation: CASSHPAQGEAFF. The chain combines TRBV7-9 with TRBJ1-1, with a possible D match to TRBD1 (6 bases). The CDR3 is made up of 13 amino acids. The V and J ends lost 5 bases and 8 bases respectively, with 15 bases between them. Looked up from germline, CDR1 is SEHNR and CDR2 is FQNEAQ (reference sequence). The full variable domain, completed using reference TRBV7-9 and TRBJ1-1, is DTGVSQNPRHKITKRGQNVTFRCDPISEHNRLYWYRQTLGQGPEFLTYFQNEAQLEKSRLLSDRFSAERPKGSFSTLEIQRTEQGDSAMYLCASSHPAQGEAFFGQGTRLTVV.

This clonotype occurred a few times. This chain connects TRBV20-1 to TRBJ1-5; perhaps TRBD1 as D (6 bases). The CDR3 loop spans 16 amino acids. The V end was cut by 5 bases, the J end by 3 bases, with 20 bases between. CDR1 is DFQATT, CDR2 SNEGSKA, per germline (reference sequence). CDR3 coding DNA: TGCAGTGCTCAAGAAAAACCCGACAGGCTCAATCAGCCCCAGCATTTT. It encodes CSAQEKPDRLNQPQHF.

Only a few counts were recorded for this clonotype. This sequence joins TRBV27 and TRBJ2-5, with D hard to call. Looked up from germline, CDR1 is MNHEY and CDR2 is SMNVEV (reference sequence). The V gene lost 5 bases and the J gene lost 0 bases, with 13 bases spanning the gap. This CDR3 is built from 15 residues. The CDR3 DNA reads as TGTGCCAGCAGTCAGCTAAGCGAGTACCAAGAGACCCAGTACTTC. Amino acid sequence: CASSQLSEYQETQYF.

V gene TRBV20-1 combines with J gene TRBJ2-5, with 10 nucleotides matching TRBD1. There are 14 residues in the CDR3. The V and J ends lost 4 bases and 5 bases, in that order; junction bases with no gene match: 7. In germline, CDR1 is DFQATT, CDR2 SNEGSKA (reference sequence). CDR3 sequence: CSANPGQGSETQYF. The CDR3 region has the DNA TGCAGTGCTAACCCGGGACAGGGGTCGGAGACCCAGTACTTC.

This clonotype has a handful of counts. This chain uses TRBV6-1 with TRBJ2-7, with D uncertain. The V and J ends lost 3 bases and 1 base respectively, with 16 bases between them. Germline V gene data show CDR1 as MNHNS and CDR2 as SASEGT. This CDR3 is 16 amino acids long. This chain's CDR3 is CASSETFGSLSYEQYF. As DNA, the CDR3 is TGTGCCAGCAGTGAGACCTTTGGATCGCTGTCCTACGAGCAGTACTTC.

This clonotype was observed a single time. The junction differs from germline at one of its ends, possibly a read error. CDR3 protein: CATSDITGVPLF. CDR3 bases: TGTGCCACCAGCGATATTACAGGGGTCCCGCTCTTC. The chain has TRBV24-1 and TRBJ2-1; 7 bases agree with TRBD1. Germline V gene lookup returns CDR1 KGHDR and CDR2 SFDVKD. The CDR3 length is 12 residues.

The V gene is TRBV29-1, the J gene TRBJ2-3; maybe TRBD2 (6 bases). The germline V gene has CDR1 SQVTM and CDR2 ANQGSEA. Between the trimmed V and J ends, which lost 7 bases and 6 bases, there was a span of 14 bases. This CDR3 has 12 residues. The CDR3 bases are TGCAGCGGGTGGGCGGGATCGGATACGCAGTATTTT. Translated: CSGWAGSDTQYF.

The chain couples TRBV14 to TRBJ2-4, with D tentatively TRBD2 (5 bases). The CDR3 length is 18 residues. Trimming took 0 bases from V and 1 from J, leaving 16 bases between them. Germline CDR1 and CDR2: SGHDN and FVKESK. CDR3 nucleotide sequence: TGTGCCAGCAGCCAAGACCGCCAGCGGCAAGGCGCCAAAAACATTCAGTACTTC. This translates into CASSQDRQRQGAKNIQYF.

This clonotype has just a few counts. Possible read error: a much larger clone is one base away. The chain couples TRBV5-6 to TRBJ2-5; D remains unclear. Trimming cost V 3 bases and J 6 bases, with 18 bases left between them. Germline V gives CDR1 SGHDT, CDR2 YYEEEE. This CDR3 is built from 15 residues. In DNA, the CDR3 is TGTGCCAGCAGCTGGACGCGAGCTTCACAAAAGACCCAGTACTTC. Translated: CASSWTRASQKTQYF.

The chain recombines TRBV5-1 with TRBJ1-1; D is ambiguous. In germline, CDR1 is SGHRS, CDR2 YFSETQ. The CDR3 contains 14 residues. The germline V and J ends were trimmed by 1 base and 0 bases, with 7 bases remaining between them. The CDR3 sequence is CASSLKLVNTEAFF. CDR3 bases: TGCGCCAGCAGCTTGAAATTGGTGAACACTGAAGCTTTCTTT.

V gene TRBV6-4 combines with J gene TRBJ2-5; TRBD2 is a possible D gene (6 bases). Trimming stripped 3 bases from V and 2 bases from J, with 16 bases between. The CDR3 contains 16 residues. Germline lookup yields CDR1 MRHNA and CDR2 SNTAGT. The CDR3 region is CASSDGGRGTQETQYF. The CDR3 nucleotides read TGTGCCAGCAGTGATGGGGGACGGGGGACTCAAGAGACCCAGTACTTC.

This clonotype was seen more than once but under ten times. The rearrangement links TRBV27 to TRBJ2-5, with a possible D match to TRBD2 (6 bases). CDR1 and CDR2 from the germline V gene are MNHEY and SMNVEV (reference sequence). The CDR3 contains 14 residues. V was trimmed by 6 bases and J by 6 bases, leaving 17 bases between them. The DNA for the CDR3 is TGTGCCAGCAGAGAAAACGGGAGTGGAAAGACCCAGTACTTC. This gives the protein CASRENGSGKTQYF.